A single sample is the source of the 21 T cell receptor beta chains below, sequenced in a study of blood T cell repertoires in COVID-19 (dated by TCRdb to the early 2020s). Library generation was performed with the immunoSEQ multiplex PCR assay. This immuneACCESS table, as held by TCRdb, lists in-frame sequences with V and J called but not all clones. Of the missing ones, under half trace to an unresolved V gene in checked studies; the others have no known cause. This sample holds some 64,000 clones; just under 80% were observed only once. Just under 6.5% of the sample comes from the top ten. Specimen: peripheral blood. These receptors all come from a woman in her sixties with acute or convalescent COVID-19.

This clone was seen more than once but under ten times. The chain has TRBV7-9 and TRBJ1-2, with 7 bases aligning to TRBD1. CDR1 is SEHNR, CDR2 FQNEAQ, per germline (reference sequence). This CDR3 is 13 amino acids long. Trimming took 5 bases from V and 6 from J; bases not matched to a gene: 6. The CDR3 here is CASSADRVDGYTF. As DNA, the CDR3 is TGTGCCAGCAGCGCTGACAGGGTGGATGGCTACACCTTC.

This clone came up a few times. The CDR3 here is CASTARDRVFNQPQHF. As DNA, the CDR3 is TGTGCCAGCACCGCCCGGGACAGGGTTTTTAATCAGCCCCAGCATTTT. The V gene is TRBV25-1, the J gene TRBJ1-5; the match to TRBD1 covers 9 bases. CDR3 length: 16 amino acids. Per the germline V gene, CDR1 is MGHDK and CDR2 is SYGVNS. Germline trimming cut 7 bases from V and 4 bases from J; bases unmatched to any gene: 11.

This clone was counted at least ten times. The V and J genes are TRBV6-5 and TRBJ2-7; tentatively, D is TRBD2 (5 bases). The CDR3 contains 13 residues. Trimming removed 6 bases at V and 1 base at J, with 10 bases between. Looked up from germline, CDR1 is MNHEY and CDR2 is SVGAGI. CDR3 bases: TGTGCCAGCAGACCCCGGGGATCCTACGAGCAGTACTTC. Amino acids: CASRPRGSYEQYF.

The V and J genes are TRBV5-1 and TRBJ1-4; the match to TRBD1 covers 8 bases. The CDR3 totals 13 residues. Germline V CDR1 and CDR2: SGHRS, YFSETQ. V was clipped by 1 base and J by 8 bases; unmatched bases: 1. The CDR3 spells CASSLQGAEKLFF. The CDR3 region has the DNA TGCGCCAGCAGCTTGCAGGGGGCGGAAAAACTGTTTTTT.

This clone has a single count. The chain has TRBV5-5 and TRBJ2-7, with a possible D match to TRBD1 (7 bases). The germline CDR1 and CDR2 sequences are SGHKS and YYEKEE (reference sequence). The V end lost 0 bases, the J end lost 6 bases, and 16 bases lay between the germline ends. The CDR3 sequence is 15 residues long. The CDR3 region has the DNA TGTGCCAGCAGCTTGGGCAGGGGGGTGATCGGCGAGCAGTACTTC. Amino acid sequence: CASSLGRGVIGEQYF.

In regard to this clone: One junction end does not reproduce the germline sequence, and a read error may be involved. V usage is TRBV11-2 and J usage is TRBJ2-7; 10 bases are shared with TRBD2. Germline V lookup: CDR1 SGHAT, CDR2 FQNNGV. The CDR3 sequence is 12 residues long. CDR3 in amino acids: CASSLDRAGGNF. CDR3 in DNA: TGTGCCAGCAGCTTAGATAGAGCGGGAGGGAACTTC.

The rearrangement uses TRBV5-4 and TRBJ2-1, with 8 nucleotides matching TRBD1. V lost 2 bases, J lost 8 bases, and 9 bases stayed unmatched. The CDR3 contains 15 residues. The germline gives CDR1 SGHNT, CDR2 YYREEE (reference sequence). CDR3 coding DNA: TGTGCCAGCAGCTTCTATCAGGGGGCACGATATGAGCAGTTCTTC. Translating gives CASSFYQGARYEQFF.

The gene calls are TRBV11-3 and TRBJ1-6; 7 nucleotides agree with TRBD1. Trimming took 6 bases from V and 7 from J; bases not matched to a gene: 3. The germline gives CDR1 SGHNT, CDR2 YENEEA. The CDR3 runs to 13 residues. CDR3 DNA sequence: TGTGCCAGCAGTTTGGGACAGAATTCACCCCTCCACTTT. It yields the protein CASSLGQNSPLHF.

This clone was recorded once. CDR3 region: CASSSSGGALQTQYF. CDR3 DNA sequence: TGTGCCAGCAGTTCAAGCGGGGGGGCCCTTCAGACCCAGTACTTC. The rearrangement links TRBV6-5 to TRBJ2-5, with 10 positions matching TRBD2. Germline CDR1 and CDR2: MNHEY and SVGAGI. The CDR3 consists of 15 residues. Unmatched junction bases numbered 8, after V lost 4 bases and J lost 6 bases.

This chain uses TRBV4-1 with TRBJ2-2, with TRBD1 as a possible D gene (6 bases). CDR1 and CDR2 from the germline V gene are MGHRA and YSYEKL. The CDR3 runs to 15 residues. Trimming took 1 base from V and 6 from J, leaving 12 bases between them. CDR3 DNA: TGCGCCAGCAGCCAAGTGGGGGCGGGTCCCGGGGAGCTGTTTTTT. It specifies CASSQVGAGPGELFF.

The CDR3 coding sequence is TGTGCCAGCAGCTTACCGAGGCAGGGGGCTGGGGCTTTCTTT. Amino acids: CASSLPRQGAGAFF. This chain uses TRBV7-2 with TRBJ1-1, with TRBD1 matching 8 bases. Trimming cost V 2 bases and J 11 bases; bases outside gene matches: 10. Germline-derived CDR1 and CDR2 are SGHTA and FQGNSA. The CDR3 contains 14 residues.

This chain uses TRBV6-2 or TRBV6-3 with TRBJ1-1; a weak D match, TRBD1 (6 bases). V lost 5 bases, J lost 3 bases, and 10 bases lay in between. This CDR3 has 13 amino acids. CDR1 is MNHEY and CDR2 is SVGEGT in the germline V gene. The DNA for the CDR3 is TGTGCCAGCAGTGGACAGCTACACACTGAAGCTTTCTTT. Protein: CASSGQLHTEAFF.

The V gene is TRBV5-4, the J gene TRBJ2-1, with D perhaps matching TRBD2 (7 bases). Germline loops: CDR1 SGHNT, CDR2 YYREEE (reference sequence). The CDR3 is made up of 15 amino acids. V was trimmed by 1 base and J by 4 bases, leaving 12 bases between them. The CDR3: CASSLKGGQYNEQFF. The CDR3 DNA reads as TGTGCCAGCAGCTTGAAGGGGGGGCAGTACAATGAGCAGTTCTTC.

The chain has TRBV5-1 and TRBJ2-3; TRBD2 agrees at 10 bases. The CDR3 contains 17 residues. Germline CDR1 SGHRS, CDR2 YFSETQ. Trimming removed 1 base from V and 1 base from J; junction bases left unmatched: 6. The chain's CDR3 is CASSLSRLAGGTDTQYF. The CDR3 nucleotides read TGCGCCAGCAGCTTGTCTCGGCTAGCGGGAGGCACAGATACGCAGTATTTT.

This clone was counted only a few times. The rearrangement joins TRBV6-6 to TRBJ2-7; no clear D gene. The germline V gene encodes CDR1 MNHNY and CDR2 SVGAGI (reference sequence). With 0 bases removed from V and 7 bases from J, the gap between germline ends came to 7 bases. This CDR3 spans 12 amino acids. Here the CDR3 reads CASSYSPQEQYF. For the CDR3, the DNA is TGTGCCAGCAGTTACTCTCCCCAAGAGCAGTACTTC.

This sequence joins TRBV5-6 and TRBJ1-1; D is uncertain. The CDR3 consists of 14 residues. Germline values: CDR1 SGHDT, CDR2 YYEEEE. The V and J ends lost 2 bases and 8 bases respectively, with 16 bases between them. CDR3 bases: TGTGCCAGCAGCTTAAGAGGAGGGAATGGCGAAGCTTTCTTT. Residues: CASSLRGGNGEAFF.

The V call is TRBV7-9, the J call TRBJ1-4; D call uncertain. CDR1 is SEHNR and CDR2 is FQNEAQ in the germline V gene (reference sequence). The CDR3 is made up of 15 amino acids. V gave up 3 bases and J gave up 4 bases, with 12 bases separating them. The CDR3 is CASSFFAGINEKLFF. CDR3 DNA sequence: TGTGCCAGCAGCTTCTTTGCAGGAATTAATGAAAAACTGTTTTTT. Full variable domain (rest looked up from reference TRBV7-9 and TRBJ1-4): DTGVSQNPRHKITKRGQNVTFRCDPISEHNRLYWYRQTLGQGPEFLTYFQNEAQLEKSRLLSDRFSAERPKGSFSTLEIQRTEQGDSAMYLCASSFFAGINEKLFFGSGTQLSVL.

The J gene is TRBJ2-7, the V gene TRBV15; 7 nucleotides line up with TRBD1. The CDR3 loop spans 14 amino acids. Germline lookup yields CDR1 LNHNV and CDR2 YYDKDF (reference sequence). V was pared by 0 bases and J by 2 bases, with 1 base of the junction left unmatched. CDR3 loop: CATSRDQGAYEQYF. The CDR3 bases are TGTGCCACCAGCAGAGATCAGGGGGCCTACGAGCAGTACTTC.

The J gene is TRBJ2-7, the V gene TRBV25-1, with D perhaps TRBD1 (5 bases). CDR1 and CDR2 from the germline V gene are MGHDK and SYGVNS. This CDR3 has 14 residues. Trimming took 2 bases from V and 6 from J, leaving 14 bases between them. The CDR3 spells CASSEVGLGFEQYF. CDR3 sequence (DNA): TGTGCCAGCAGTGAAGTGGGGCTCGGTTTCGAGCAGTACTTC.

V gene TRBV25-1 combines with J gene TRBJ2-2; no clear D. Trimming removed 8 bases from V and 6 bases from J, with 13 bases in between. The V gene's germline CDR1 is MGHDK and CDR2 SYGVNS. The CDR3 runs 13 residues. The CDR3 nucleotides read TGTGCCAGCTGGAGTGTAACGGCCGGGGAGCTGTTTTTT. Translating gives CASWSVTAGELFF.

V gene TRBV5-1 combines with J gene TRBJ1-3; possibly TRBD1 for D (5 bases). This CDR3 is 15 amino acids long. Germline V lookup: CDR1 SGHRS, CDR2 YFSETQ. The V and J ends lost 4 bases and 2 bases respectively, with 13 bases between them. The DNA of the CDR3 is TGCGCCAGCAGCAAATACCCAGGGCCTGGAAACACCATATATTTT. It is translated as CASSKYPGPGNTIYF.